These 19 T cell receptor beta chains were sequenced from one sample in a study of T cell responses to AZD1222 COVID-19 vaccine (dated by TCRdb to about 2021). Library prep was done by the immunoSEQ multiplex PCR assay. TCRdb stores this immuneACCESS table with in-frame sequences only. Part of the clones is absent; in the studies checked, under half of the shortfall reflects unresolved V genes, and no reason is known for the rest. Present in this sample are over 85,000 clones, roughly 89% of which were seen just once. 8% to 9.5% of the sample comes from the top ten. The time point label, as the study defines it: baseline before first vaccination. The input for sequencing was peripheral blood, taken on day 0 of AZD1222 vaccination. Receptors were obtained from an adult in good health.

In this sample, this clone turned up once. This rearrangement joins TRBV5-5 to TRBJ1-5; no clear D gene. Trimming removed 3 bases at V and 0 bases at J, with 16 bases between. Germline-derived CDR1 and CDR2 are SGHKS and YYEKEE (reference sequence). The CDR3 is 17 residues long. This CDR3 is CASSYGVPKLSNQPQHF. DNA of the CDR3: TGTGCCAGCAGCTATGGGGTGCCCAAGCTTAGCAATCAGCCCCAGCATTTT.

This clone has only one observation. The chain links TRBV5-1 to TRBJ1-1, with D perhaps matching TRBD1 (5 bases). Germline loops: CDR1 SGHRS, CDR2 YFSETQ. With 2 bases removed from V and 5 bases from J, the gap between germline ends came to 7 bases. There are 12 residues in the CDR3. The CDR3 sequence is CASSFGGTEAFF. As DNA, the CDR3 is TGCGCCAGCAGCTTTGGGGGGACTGAAGCTTTCTTT.

The CDR3 nucleotides are TGTGCCAGCAGCTCCTTTAGGACAGGGCCTAATGAAAAACTGTTTTTT. Its translation is CASSSFRTGPNEKLFF. The rearrangement links TRBV5-6 to TRBJ1-4; 8 bases are shared with TRBD1. Germline V gene data show CDR1 as SGHDT and CDR2 as YYEEEE. CDR3 length: 16 amino acids. V lost 3 bases, J lost 3 bases, and 7 bases stayed unmatched.

The chain uses TRBV19 and TRBJ1-4; TRBD1 agrees at 7 bases. This CDR3 comprises 13 residues. V was pared by 10 bases and J by 4 bases, with 6 bases of the junction left unmatched. Germline values: CDR1 LNHDA, CDR2 SQIVND (reference sequence). In nucleotides, the CDR3 is TGTGCCATCCGCGGGACAGATAATGAAAAACTGTTTTTT. Translating gives CAIRGTDNEKLFF.

V and J are TRBV7-2 and TRBJ1-5; a weak D match, TRBD1 (5 bases). Germline CDR1 is SGHTA and CDR2 is FQGNSA. The CDR3 is made up of 14 amino acids. V lost 5 bases, J lost 4 bases, and 12 bases lay in between. The CDR3 spells CASSPGGGNQPQHF. CDR3 bases: TGTGCCAGCAGCCCGGGGGGGGGAAATCAGCCCCAGCATTTT.

The chain links TRBV5-8 to TRBJ1-4; no firm D call. This CDR3 comprises 13 residues. V gave up 5 bases and J gave up 6 bases, with 11 bases separating them. Germline CDR1 reads SGHTS; CDR2 reads YDEGEE. The CDR3 coding sequence is TGTGCCAGCAGGGAGGGTCTCGATGAAAAACTGTTTTTT. Translation gives CASREGLDEKLFF.

The chain employs TRBV7-2 and TRBJ1-2, with TRBD1 matching over 11 bases. Trimming took 5 bases from V and 7 from J; bases not matched to a gene: 9. The length of the CDR3 is 15 residues. Germline V gene sequence: CDR1 SGHTA, CDR2 FQGNSA. The CDR3 here is CASSQRTGGLGGYTF. In DNA, the CDR3 is TGTGCCAGCAGCCAAAGGACAGGGGGCTTAGGTGGCTACACCTTC.

The chain has TRBV19 and TRBJ1-2, with TRBD1 as a possible D gene (5 bases). The germline V gene has CDR1 LNHDA and CDR2 SQIVND (reference sequence). Trimming took 11 bases from V and 1 from J, leaving 14 bases between them. CDR3 length: 13 residues. The DNA for the CDR3 is TGTGCCTCGAAGGGGATAATTAACTATGGCTACACCTTC. Amino acid sequence: CASKGIINYGYTF.

The rearrangement joins TRBV5-1 to TRBJ1-2; 7 nucleotides line up with TRBD1. Germline V gene data show CDR1 as SGHRS and CDR2 as YFSETQ. CDR3 length: 14 residues. V was clipped by 5 bases and J by 1 base; unmatched bases: 5. This CDR3 is CASRGGGSNYGYTF. The DNA of the CDR3 is TGCGCCAGCAGAGGAGGGGGCAGTAACTATGGCTACACCTTC.

The chain joins TRBV7-8 to TRBJ2-1; D gene ambiguous. V was trimmed by 3 bases and J by 5 bases, leaving 5 bases between them. Germline V lookup: CDR1 SGHVS, CDR2 FQNEAQ. The CDR3 has 12 residues. The CDR3 spells CASSLFDNEQFF. The CDR3 nucleotides are TGTGCCAGCAGCTTGTTCGACAATGAGCAGTTCTTC.

This chain connects TRBV3-1 (or the pseudogene TRBV3-2) to TRBJ2-7; TRBD1 matches 9 bases. The trim removed 3 bases at V and 5 bases at J, leaving 8 bases unmatched. Looked up from germline, CDR1 is LGHDT and CDR2 is YNNKEL (reference sequence). The CDR3 loop spans 15 amino acids. This CDR3 reads CASSQSRDRADEQYF. Written as DNA, the CDR3 is TGTGCCAGCAGCCAGAGCCGGGACAGGGCAGACGAGCAGTACTTC.

The chain is built from TRBV27 and TRBJ1-5; unclear D gene. In germline, CDR1 is MNHEY, CDR2 SMNVEV (reference sequence). The CDR3 is 13 residues long. V was pared by 6 bases and J by 5 bases, with 11 bases between. The CDR3 coding sequence is TGTGCCAGCAGCGGTACACCCCATCAGCCCCAGCATTTT. Protein: CASSGTPHQPQHF.

The chain has TRBV30 and TRBJ2-5; unclear D gene. This CDR3 spans 12 amino acids. V was pared by 1 base and J by 5 bases, with 8 bases between. The germline gives CDR1 GTSNPN, CDR2 SVGIG (reference sequence). The CDR3 DNA reads as TGTGCCTGGAGTGCGAGCAAGGAGACCCAGTACTTC. It codes for CAWSASKETQYF.

V gene TRBV11-2 combines with J gene TRBJ1-3; 7 bases are a match to TRBD1. Germline CDR1 reads SGHAT; CDR2 reads FQNNGV. The CDR3 sequence is 18 residues long. Trimming cost V 0 bases and J 0 bases; bases outside gene matches: 8. DNA for the CDR3: TGTGCCAGCAGCTTAGACCTACAGGGGAAGGGCTCTGGAAACACCATATATTTT. Its protein product is CASSLDLQGKGSGNTIYF.

The genes are TRBV30 and TRBJ2-3, with TRBD2 matching over 9 bases. The junction had 2 bases not matched to a gene; V was cut back by 3 bases and J by 1 base. Germline V lookup: CDR1 GTSNPN, CDR2 SVGIG (reference sequence). CDR3 length: 14 amino acids. CDR3 sequence reads: CAWRVAGGTDTQYF. In DNA form, the CDR3 reads TGTGCCTGGAGAGTAGCGGGGGGCACAGATACGCAGTATTTT.

V gene TRBV19 combines with J gene TRBJ2-3; D call uncertain. Trimming left V 5 bases short and J 2 bases short, with 5 bases between. Germline V CDR1 and CDR2: LNHDA, SQIVND (reference sequence). The CDR3 loop spans 12 amino acids. The CDR3 sequence: CASSGVTDTQYF. CDR3 coding DNA: TGTGCCAGTAGTGGAGTCACAGATACGCAGTATTTT.

This chain joins TRBV30 and TRBJ1-2, with D maybe TRBD1 (5 bases). CDR3 length: 15 amino acids. Germline V gene sequence: CDR1 GTSNPN, CDR2 SVGIG (reference sequence). Trimming took 4 bases from V and 4 from J, leaving 19 bases between them. The CDR3 spells CAWTPKGFFGYGYTF. CDR3 coding DNA: TGTGCCTGGACCCCCAAGGGGTTTTTCGGCTATGGCTACACCTTC.

This chain uses TRBV7-2 with TRBJ2-5; tentatively, D is TRBD2 (5 bases). Germline V CDR1 and CDR2: SGHTA, FQGNSA. This CDR3 comprises 12 residues. Trimming took 6 bases from V and 6 from J, leaving 11 bases between them. DNA for the CDR3: TGTGCCAGCAGGGGCCCGGGAAAGACCCAGTACTTC. Its translation is CASRGPGKTQYF.

The chain recombines TRBV9 with TRBJ1-2, with TRBD1 matching 9 bases. With V trimmed by 0 bases and J by 6 bases, 3 bases remained unmatched. Germline CDR1 is SGDLS and CDR2 is YYNGEE. The CDR3 spans 14 residues. This CDR3 is CASSVGDRDHGYTF. In nucleotides, the CDR3 is TGTGCCAGCAGCGTAGGGGACAGGGACCATGGCTACACCTTC.